These 3 T cell receptor beta chains originate from one sample sequenced in a study of blood T cell repertoires in COVID-19. Data came from immunoSEQ multiplex PCR; TCRdb stores just in-frame clones and leaves some out. The data show more than 110,000 clones, with approximately 80% seen just once and roughly 8.6% held by the top ten. Source material: peripheral blood. The receptors here all came from a woman older than 75 in a cohort sampled during active or convalescent COVID-19.

The J gene is TRBJ2-5, the V gene TRBV7-3; 8 nucleotides align to TRBD2. The CDR3 sequence is 15 residues long. The V segment lost 5 bases and the J segment 5 bases; nucleotides outside the gene matches: 10. The germline CDR1 and CDR2 sequences are SGHTA and FQGTGA. The CDR3 bases are TGTGCCAGCAGCCCCGACGGGGGGGGCTGGGAGACCCAGTACTTC. Translated: CASSPDGGGWETQYF.

This clone was seen a few times. This chain links TRBV28 with TRBJ1-5; the match to TRBD1 covers 10 bases. This CDR3 is built from 16 residues. Germline CDR1 is MDHEN and CDR2 is SYDVKM. The J segment lost 6 bases and the V segment lost 4 bases, leaving 9 bases of the junction unmatched. CDR3 coding DNA: TGTGCCAGCAGTTCCCCGGGACAGGGGTCGCGTCAGCCCCAGCATTTT. Translated: CASSSPGQGSRQPQHF.

The chain joins TRBV6-5 to TRBJ1-2; 7 bases agree with TRBD1. J lost 8 bases, V lost 7 bases, and 10 bases had no gene match. Germline values: CDR1 MNHEY, CDR2 SVGAGI. The CDR3 totals 13 residues. In nucleotides, the CDR3 is TGTGCCAGCAAGTTCAGGGGGGTGGTCGGCTACACCTTC. This gives the protein CASKFRGVVGYTF.